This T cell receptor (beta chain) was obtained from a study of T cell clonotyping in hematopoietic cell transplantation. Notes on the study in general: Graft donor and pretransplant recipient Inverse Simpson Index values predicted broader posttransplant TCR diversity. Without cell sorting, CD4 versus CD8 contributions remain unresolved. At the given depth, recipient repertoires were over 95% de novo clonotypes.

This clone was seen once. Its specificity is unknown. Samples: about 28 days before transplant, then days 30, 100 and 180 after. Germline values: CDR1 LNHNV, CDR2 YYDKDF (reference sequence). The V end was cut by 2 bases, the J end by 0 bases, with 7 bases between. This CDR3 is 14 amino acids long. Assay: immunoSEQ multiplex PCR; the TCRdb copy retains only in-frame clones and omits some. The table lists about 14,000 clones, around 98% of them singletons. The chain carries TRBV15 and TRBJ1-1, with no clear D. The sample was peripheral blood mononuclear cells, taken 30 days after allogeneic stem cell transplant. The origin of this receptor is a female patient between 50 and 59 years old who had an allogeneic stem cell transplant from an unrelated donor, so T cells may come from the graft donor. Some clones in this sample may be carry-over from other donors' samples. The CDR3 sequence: CATSRPTLNTEAFF. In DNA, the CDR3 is TGTGCCACCAGCAGACCTACATTGAACACTGAAGCTTTCTTT.